This TCR beta chain came from a study of T cell repertoires in cytomegalovirus infection. Study background: Both CMV infection and a matching HLA type were indicated by public TCR beta signatures.

Each CDR3 protein gets one entry after TCRdb re-called the reads with MiXCR. The repertoire has 300,000 or so distinct CDR3 sequences, 9.6% of them found once; the top ten carry around 2.5%. With respect to this clonotype: Its antigen is currently unknown.

Whole-study results and caveats: Pooled public TCR beta family frequency picked out CMV carriers with the relevant HLA. HLA-C-restricted TCR beta clonotypes specific for CMV led the ex vivo response.

This CDR3 region has 15 residues. V dropped 5 bases and J dropped 0; count of bases not matched to a gene: 4. The germline V gene encodes CDR1 DFQATT and CDR2 SNEGSKA (reference sequence). V gene TRBV20-1 combines with J gene TRBJ2-1; 10 positions match TRBD2. The TCR originated in a human donor in good health (CMV status not recorded). Some clones in this sample may be carry-over from other donors' samples. Sequenced material: PBMCs. The CDR3 sequence: CSAPLAGVSYNEQFF. CDR3 bases: TGCAGTGCTCCCCTAGCGGGGGTCTCCTACAATGAGCAGTTCTTC.